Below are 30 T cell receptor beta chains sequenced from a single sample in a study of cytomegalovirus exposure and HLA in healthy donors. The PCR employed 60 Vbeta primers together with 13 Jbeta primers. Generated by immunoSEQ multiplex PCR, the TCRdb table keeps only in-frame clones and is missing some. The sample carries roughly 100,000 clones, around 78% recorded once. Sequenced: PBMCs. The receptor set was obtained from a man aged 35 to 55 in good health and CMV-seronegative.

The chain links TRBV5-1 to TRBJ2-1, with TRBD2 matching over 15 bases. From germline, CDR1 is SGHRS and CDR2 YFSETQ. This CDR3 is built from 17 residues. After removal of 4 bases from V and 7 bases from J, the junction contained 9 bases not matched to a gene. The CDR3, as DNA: TGCGCCAGCAGCAACGGGACTAGCGGGGGGCTGGGGAATGAGCAGTTCTTC. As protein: CASSNGTSGGLGNEQFF. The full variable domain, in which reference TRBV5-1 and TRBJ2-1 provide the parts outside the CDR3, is KAGVTQTPRYLIKTRGQQVTLSCSPISGHRSVSWYQQTPGQGLQFLFEYFSETQRNKGNFPGRFSGRQFSNSRSEMNVSTLELGDSALYLCASSNGTSGGLGNEQFFGPGTRLTVL.

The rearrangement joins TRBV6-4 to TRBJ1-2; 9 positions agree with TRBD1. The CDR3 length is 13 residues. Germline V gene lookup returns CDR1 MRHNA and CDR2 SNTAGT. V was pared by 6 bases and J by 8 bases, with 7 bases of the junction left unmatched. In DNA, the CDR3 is TGTGCCAGCAGACAGGACAGGGGCGGCGGCTACACCTTC. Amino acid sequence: CASRQDRGGGYTF.

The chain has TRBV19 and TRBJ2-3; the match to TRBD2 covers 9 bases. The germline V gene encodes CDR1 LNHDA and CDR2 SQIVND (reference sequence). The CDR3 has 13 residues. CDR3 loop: CASGGVATDTQYF. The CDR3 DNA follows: TGTGCTAGCGGGGGCGTTGCGACAGATACGCAGTATTTT.

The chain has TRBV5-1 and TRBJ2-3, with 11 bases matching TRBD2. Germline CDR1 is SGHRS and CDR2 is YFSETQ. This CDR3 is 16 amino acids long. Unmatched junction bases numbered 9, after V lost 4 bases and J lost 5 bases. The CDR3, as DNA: TGCGCCAGCAGCATAATAGCGGGGGGGCCCCGAGATACGCAGTATTTT. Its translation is CASSIIAGGPRDTQYF.

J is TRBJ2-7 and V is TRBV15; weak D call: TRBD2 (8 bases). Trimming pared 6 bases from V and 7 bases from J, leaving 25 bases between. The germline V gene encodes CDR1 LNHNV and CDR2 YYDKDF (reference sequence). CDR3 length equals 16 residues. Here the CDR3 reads CATSIAGGQALTEQYF. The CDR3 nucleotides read TGTGCCACCAGTATCGCGGGAGGACAGGCACTAACGGAGCAGTACTTC. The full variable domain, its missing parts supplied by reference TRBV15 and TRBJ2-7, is DAMVIQNPRYQVTQFGKPVTLSCSQTLNHNVMYWYQQKSSQAPKLLFHYYDKDFNNEADTPDNFQSRRPNTSFCFLDIRSPGLGDTAMYLCATSIAGGQALTEQYFGPGTRLTVT.

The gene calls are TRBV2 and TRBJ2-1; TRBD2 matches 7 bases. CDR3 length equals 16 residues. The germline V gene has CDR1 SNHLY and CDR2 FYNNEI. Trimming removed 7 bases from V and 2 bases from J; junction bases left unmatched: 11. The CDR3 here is CASTPASGVTYNEQFF. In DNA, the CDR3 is TGTGCCAGCACCCCGGCGAGCGGGGTTACCTACAATGAGCAGTTCTTC.

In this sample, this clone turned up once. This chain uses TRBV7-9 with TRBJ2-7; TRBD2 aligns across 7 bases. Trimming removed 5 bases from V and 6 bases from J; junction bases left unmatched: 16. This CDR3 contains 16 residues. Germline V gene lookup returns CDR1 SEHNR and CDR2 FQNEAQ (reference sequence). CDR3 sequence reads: CASSPDGLGGGTEQYF. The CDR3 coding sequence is TGTGCCAGCAGCCCCGATGGACTAGGTGGGGGGACCGAGCAGTACTTC.

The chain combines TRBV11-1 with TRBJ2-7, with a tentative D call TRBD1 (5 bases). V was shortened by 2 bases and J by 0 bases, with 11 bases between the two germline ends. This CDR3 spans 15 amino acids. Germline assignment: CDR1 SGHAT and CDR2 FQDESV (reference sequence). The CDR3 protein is CASSLSLDISYEQYF. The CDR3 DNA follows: TGTGCCAGCAGCTTATCACTGGACATCTCCTACGAGCAGTACTTC.

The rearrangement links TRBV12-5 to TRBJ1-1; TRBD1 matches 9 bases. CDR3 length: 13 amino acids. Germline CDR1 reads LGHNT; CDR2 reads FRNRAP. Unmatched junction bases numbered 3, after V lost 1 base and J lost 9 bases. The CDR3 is CASGLGQGGKAFF. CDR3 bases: TGTGCTAGTGGTTTGGGACAGGGGGGGAAAGCTTTCTTT. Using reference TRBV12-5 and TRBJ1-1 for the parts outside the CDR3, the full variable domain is DARVTQTPRHKVTEMGQEVTMRCQPILGHNTVFWYRQTMMQGLELLAYFRNRAPLDDSGMPKDRFSAEMPDATLATLKIQPSEPRDSAVYFCASGLGQGGKAFFGQGTRLTVV.

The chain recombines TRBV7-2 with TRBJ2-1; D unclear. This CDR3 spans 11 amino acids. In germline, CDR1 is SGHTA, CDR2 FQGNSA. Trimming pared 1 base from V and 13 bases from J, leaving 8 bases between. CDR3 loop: CASSLVPLQFF. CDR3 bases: TGTGCCAGCAGCTTAGTCCCTCTCCAGTTCTTC.

CDR3 sequence: CASSLISGSNQPQHF. The CDR3, as DNA: TGTGCCAGCAGCTTAATCTCGGGGAGCAATCAGCCCCAGCATTTT. The V call is TRBV7-2, the J call TRBJ1-5; no clear D. V was pared by 2 bases and J by 1 base, with 9 bases between. CDR1 SGHTA and CDR2 FQGNSA come from the germline V gene. The CDR3 contains 15 residues. The variable domain in full, completed from reference TRBV7-2 and TRBJ1-5, reads GAGVSQSPSNKVTEKGKDVELRCDPISGHTALYWYRQSLGQGLEFLIYFQGNSAPDKSGLPSDRFSAERTGGSVSTLTIQRTQQEDSAVYLCASSLISGSNQPQHFGDGTRLSIL.

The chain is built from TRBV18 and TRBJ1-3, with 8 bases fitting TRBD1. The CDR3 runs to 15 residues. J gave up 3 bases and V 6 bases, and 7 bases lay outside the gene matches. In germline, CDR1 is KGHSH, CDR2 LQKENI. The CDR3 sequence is CASSLGQEHGNTIYF. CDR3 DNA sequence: TGTGCCAGCTCCCTGGGACAGGAACATGGAAACACCATATATTTT. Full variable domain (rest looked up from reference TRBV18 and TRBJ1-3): NAGVMQNPRHLVRRRGQEARLRCSPMKGHSHVYWYRQLPEEGLKFMVYLQKENIIDESGMPKERFSAEFPKEGPSILRIQQVVRGDSAAYFCASSLGQEHGNTIYFGEGSWLTVV.

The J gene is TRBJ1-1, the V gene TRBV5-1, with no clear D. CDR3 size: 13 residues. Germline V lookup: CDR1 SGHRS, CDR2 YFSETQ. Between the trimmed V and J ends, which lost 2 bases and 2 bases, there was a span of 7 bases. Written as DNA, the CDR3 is TGCGCCAGCAGCTTTTACAGAAACACTGAAGCTTTCTTT. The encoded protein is CASSFYRNTEAFF.

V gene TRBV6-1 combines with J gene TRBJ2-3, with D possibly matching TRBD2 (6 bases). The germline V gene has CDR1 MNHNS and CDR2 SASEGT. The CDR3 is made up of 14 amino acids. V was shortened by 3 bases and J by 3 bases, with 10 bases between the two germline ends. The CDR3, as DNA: TGTGCCAGCAGTGATGCGGGGATGACAGATACGCAGTATTTT. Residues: CASSDAGMTDTQYF.

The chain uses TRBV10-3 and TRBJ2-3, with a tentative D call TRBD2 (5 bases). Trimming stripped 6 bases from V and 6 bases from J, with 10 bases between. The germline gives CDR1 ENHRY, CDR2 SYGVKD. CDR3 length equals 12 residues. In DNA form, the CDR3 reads TGTGCCATCAGCGGGGTGGAGGATACGCAGTATTTT. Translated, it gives CAISGVEDTQYF.

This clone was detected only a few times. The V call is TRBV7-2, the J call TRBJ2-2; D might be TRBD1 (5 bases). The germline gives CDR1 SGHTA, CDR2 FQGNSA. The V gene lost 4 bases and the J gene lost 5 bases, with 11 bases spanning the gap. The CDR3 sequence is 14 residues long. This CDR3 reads CASSSRRVTGELFF. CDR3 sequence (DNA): TGTGCCAGCAGCTCCCGCAGGGTGACCGGGGAGCTGTTTTTT.

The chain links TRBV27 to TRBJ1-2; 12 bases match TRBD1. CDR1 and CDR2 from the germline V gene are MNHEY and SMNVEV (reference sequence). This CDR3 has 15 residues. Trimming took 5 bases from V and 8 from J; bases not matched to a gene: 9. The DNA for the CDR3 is TGTGCCAGCAGTCCCGGGACAGGGGGCGTAGACGGCTACACCTTC. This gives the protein CASSPGTGGVDGYTF.

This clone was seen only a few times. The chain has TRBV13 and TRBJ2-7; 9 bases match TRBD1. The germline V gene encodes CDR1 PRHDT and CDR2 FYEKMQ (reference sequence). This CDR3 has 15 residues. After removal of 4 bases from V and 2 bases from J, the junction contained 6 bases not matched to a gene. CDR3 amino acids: CASSSRTGDAYEQYF. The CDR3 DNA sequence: TGTGCCAGCAGCTCAAGGACAGGGGATGCCTACGAGCAGTACTTC.

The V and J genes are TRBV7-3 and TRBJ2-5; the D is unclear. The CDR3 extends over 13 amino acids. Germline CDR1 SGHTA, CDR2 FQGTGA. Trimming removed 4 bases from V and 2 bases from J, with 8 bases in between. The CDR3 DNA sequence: TGTGCCAGCAGCTCATCTACTCAAGAGACCCAGTACTTC. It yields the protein CASSSSTQETQYF.

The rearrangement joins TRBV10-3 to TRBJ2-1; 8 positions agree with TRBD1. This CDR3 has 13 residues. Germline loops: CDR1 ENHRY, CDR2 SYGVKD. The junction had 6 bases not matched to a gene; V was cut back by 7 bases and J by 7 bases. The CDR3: CAITPGQENEQFF. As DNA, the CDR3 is TGTGCCATCACCCCGGGACAGGAAAATGAGCAGTTCTTC.

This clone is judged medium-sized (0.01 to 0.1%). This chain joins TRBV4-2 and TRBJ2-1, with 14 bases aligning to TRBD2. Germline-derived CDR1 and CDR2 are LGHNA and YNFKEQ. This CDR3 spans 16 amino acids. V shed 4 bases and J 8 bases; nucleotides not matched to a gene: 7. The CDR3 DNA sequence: TGTGCCAGCAGCCCGGGACTAGCGGGGGAGTCTTATGAGCAGTTCTTC. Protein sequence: CASSPGLAGESYEQFF.

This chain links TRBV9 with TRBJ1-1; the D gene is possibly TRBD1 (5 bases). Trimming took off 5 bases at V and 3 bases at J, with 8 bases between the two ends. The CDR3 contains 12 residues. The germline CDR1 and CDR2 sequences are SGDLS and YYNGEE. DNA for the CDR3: TGTGCCAGCAGTCGGGGGTACACTGAAGCTTTCTTT. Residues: CASSRGYTEAFF.

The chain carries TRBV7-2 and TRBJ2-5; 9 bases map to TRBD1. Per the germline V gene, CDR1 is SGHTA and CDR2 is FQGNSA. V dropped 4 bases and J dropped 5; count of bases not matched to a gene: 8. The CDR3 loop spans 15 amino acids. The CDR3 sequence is CASSSEGQGYETQYF. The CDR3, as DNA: TGTGCCAGCAGCTCGGAGGGACAGGGTTATGAGACCCAGTACTTC.

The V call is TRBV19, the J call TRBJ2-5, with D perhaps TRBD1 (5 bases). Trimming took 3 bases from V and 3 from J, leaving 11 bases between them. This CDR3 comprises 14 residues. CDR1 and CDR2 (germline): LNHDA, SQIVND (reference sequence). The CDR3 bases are TGTGCCAGTAGTATGACCGACAGTAAAGAGACCCAGTACTTC. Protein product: CASSMTDSKETQYF.

The DNA for the CDR3 is TGTGCCAGCTCCCCAGTAGTTCTAGCCAAAAACATTCAGTACTTC. Translated, it gives CASSPVVLAKNIQYF. The chain combines TRBV18 with TRBJ2-4; D is unresolved. The CDR3 loop spans 15 amino acids. CDR1 is KGHSH, CDR2 LQKENI, per germline. Between the trimmed V and J ends, which lost 6 bases and 0 bases, there was a span of 12 bases.

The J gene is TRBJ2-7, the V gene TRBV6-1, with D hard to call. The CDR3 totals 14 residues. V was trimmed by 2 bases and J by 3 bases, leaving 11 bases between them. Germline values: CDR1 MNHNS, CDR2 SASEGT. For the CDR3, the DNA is TGTGCCAGCAGTGAATTGGCAGGTGACTACGAGCAGTACTTC. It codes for CASSELAGDYEQYF.

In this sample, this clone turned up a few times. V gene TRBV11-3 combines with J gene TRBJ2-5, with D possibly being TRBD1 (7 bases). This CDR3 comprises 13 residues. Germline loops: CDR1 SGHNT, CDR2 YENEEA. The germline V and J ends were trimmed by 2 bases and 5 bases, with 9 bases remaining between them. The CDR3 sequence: CASSLSGGETQYF. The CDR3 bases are TGTGCCAGCAGCTTATCAGGGGGGGAGACCCAGTACTTC.

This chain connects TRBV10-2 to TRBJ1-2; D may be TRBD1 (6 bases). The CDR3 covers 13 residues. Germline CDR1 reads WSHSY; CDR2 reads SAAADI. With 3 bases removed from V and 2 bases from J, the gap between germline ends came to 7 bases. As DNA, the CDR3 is TGCGCCAGCAGTGATAGGGGGAACTATGGCTACACCTTC. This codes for CASSDRGNYGYTF.

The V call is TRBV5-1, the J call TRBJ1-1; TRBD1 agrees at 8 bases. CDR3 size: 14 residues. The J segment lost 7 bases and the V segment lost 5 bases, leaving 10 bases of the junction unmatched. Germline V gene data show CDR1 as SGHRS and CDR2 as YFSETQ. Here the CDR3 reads CASSLTGGLIEAFF. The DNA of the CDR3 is TGCGCCAGCAGTTTAACAGGGGGACTCATTGAAGCTTTCTTT. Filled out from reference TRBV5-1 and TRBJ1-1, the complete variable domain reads KAGVTQTPRYLIKTRGQQVTLSCSPISGHRSVSWYQQTPGQGLQFLFEYFSETQRNKGNFPGRFSGRQFSNSRSEMNVSTLELGDSALYLCASSLTGGLIEAFFGQGTRLTVV.

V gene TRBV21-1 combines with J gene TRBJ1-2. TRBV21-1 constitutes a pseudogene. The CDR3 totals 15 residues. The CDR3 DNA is TGTGCCAGCAGCAAAGACGTGGATTTTAAGGAGGGCTACACCTTC. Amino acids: CASSKDVDFKEGYTF.